A single sample is the source of the 24 T cell receptor beta chains below, sequenced in a study of T cell repertoires in cytomegalovirus infection. Via MiXCR, TCRdb re-called the reads, giving one row per CDR3 protein. Of around 450,000 distinct CDR3 sequences listed, around 32% are singletons. Sequencing was carried out using PBMCs. The receptors were sampled from a human donor in good health (CMV status not recorded). Some clones in this sample may be carry-over from other donors' samples.

The chain employs TRBV6-5 and TRBJ2-7, with TRBD2 as a possible D gene (7 bases). This CDR3 is 13 amino acids long. The germline V gene encodes CDR1 MNHEY and CDR2 SVGAGI. The V end was cut by 5 bases, the J end by 6 bases, with 14 bases between. The DNA for the CDR3 is TGTGCCAGCAGTCAGGGGAGGGCGAGCGAGCAGTACTTC. Translating gives CASSQGRASEQYF.

As regards this clonotype: A junction boundary mismatches the germline segment, possibly from a read error. This sequence joins TRBV7-9 and TRBJ2-1, with 7 bases matching TRBD1. CDR3 length equals 14 residues. CDR1 and CDR2 (germline): SEHNR, FQNEAQ (reference sequence). The CDR3 reads CASSKDRNYNEQLF. The CDR3 DNA reads TGTGCCAGCAGCAAGGACAGGAATTACAATGAGCAGTTATTC.

There are a few counts of this clonotype. This chain joins TRBV7-9 and TRBJ2-3; D may be TRBD1 (6 bases). V lost 1 base, J lost 9 bases, and 8 bases lay in between. This CDR3 spans 12 amino acids. Per the germline V gene, CDR1 is SEHNR and CDR2 is FQNEAQ (reference sequence). Here the CDR3 reads CASSLGDTTQYF. The DNA for the CDR3 is TGTGCCAGCAGCTTAGGGGACACCACGCAGTATTTT.

Note on this clonotype: One end of the junction fails to match germline, which may point to a read error. The V and J genes are TRBV28 and TRBJ2-5; 9 bases match TRBD2. The germline V gene encodes CDR1 MDHEN and CDR2 SYDVKM. The CDR3 is 17 amino acids. The CDR3 here is CTSSSSLAGCQQETQYF. In DNA, the CDR3 is TGTACCAGCAGTTCCTCTCTAGCGGGGTGCCAACAAGAGACCCAGTACTTC. Full variable domain (outside the CDR3, taken from reference TRBV28 and TRBJ2-5): DVKVTQSSRYLVKRTGEKVFLECVQDMDHENMFWYRQDPGLGLRLIYFSYDVKMKEKGDIPEGYSVSREKKERFSLILESASTNQTSMYLCTSSSSLAGCQQETQYFGPGTRLLVL.

This clonotype was observed a single time. A clone one base away is much larger, so this may be a read error. The V and J genes are TRBV7-6 and TRBJ1-1; no reliable D call. Germline V gene sequence: CDR1 SGHVS, CDR2 FNYEAQ. The CDR3 extends over 15 amino acids. CDR3 nucleotides: TGTGACAGCAGCTTAGGGCTAGGCTCGAACACTGAAGCTTTCTTT. It codes for CDSSLGLGSNTEAFF.

The CDR3 here is CANREDSTGGGQYF. In DNA form, the CDR3 reads TGTGCCAACAGGGAGGACTCGACGGGGGGCGGCCAGTACTTC. The chain links TRBV6-1 to TRBJ2-5; D might be TRBD2 (7 bases). The CDR3 has 14 residues. The V end lost 10 bases, the J end lost 10 bases, and 25 bases lay between the germline ends. From germline, CDR1 is MNHNS and CDR2 SASEGT.

The chain couples TRBV6-5 to TRBJ2-7, with TRBD1 identical over 9 bases. This CDR3 is 14 amino acids long. From germline, CDR1 is MNHEY and CDR2 SVGAGI. With V trimmed by 5 bases and J by 6 bases, 8 bases remained unmatched. The CDR3 DNA reads TGTGCCAGCAGTCCCGGGACAGGGTTCCTCGAGCAGTACTTC. Translated: CASSPGTGFLEQYF.

The chain employs TRBV6-1 and TRBJ2-7; TRBD2 agrees at 7 bases. The CDR3 covers 15 residues. Germline-derived CDR1 and CDR2 are MNHNS and SASEGT. Trimming took 5 bases from V and 6 from J; bases not matched to a gene: 13. The CDR3 sequence is CASSIEGLVPPEQYF. The CDR3 DNA sequence: TGTGCCAGCAGTATCGAAGGACTAGTCCCGCCCGAGCAGTACTTC.

This chain's CDR3 is CSAAGRSGNTEAFF. CDR3 nucleotides: TGCAGTGCAGCGGGGAGGTCAGGGAACACTGAAGCTTTCTTT. The chain employs TRBV20-1 and TRBJ1-1; no clear D. Germline V gives CDR1 DFQATT, CDR2 SNEGSKA (reference sequence). V was shortened by 6 bases and J by 1 base, with 15 bases between the two germline ends. CDR3 length: 14 amino acids.

The chain couples TRBV7-8 to TRBJ2-1; 7 bases line up with TRBD2. V shed 5 bases, J shed 9 bases, and the junction held 13 bases outside the gene matches. The CDR3 runs 15 residues. Germline CDR1 SGHVS, CDR2 FQNEAQ. CDR3 residues: CASSRERGGRIEQFF. In DNA, the CDR3 is TGTGCCAGCAGCCGTGAGCGGGGAGGGCGGATTGAGCAGTTCTTC. Looking up the rest from reference TRBV7-8 and TRBJ2-1 gives the full variable domain: GAGVSQSPRYKVAKRGQDVALRCDPISGHVSLFWYQQALGQGPEFLTYFQNEAQLDKSGLPSDRFFAERPEGSVSTLKIQRTQQEDSAVYLCASSRERGGRIEQFFGPGTRLTVL.

The rearrangement uses TRBV29-1 and TRBJ2-2; D uncertain. Germline assignment: CDR1 SQVTM and CDR2 ANQGSEA. Trimming cost V 1 base and J 4 bases, with 10 bases left between them. This CDR3 has 14 residues. CDR3: CSVEGQPGTGELFF. As DNA, the CDR3 is TGCAGCGTTGAAGGTCAGCCGGGCACCGGGGAGCTGTTTTTT.

This clonotype appeared a few times. The chain combines TRBV4-1 with TRBJ2-5; D is perhaps TRBD2 (5 bases). The CDR3 contains 14 residues. The germline V and J ends were trimmed by 1 base and 5 bases, with 11 bases remaining between them. Germline CDR1 is MGHRA and CDR2 is YSYEKL. The CDR3 is CASSQVGGFETQYF. Here the CDR3 DNA reads TGCGCCAGCAGCCAAGTAGGAGGTTTCGAGACCCAGTACTTC.

The sample holds a few counts of this clonotype. The V and J genes are TRBV10-1 and TRBJ2-3; 8 positions agree with TRBD2. CDR1 is WNHNN and CDR2 is SYGVQD in the germline V gene (reference sequence). CDR3 length: 16 residues. With V trimmed by 6 bases and J by 0 bases, 8 bases remained unmatched. The CDR3 nucleotides are TGCGCCAGCAGCGCCGGGACTAGATTAAGCACAGATACGCAGTATTTT. It translates to CASSAGTRLSTDTQYF.

The chain joins TRBV24-1 to TRBJ2-3; D possibly matches TRBD1 or TRBD2 (5 bases each). Germline V gives CDR1 KGHDR, CDR2 SFDVKD. The V and J ends lost 5 bases and 0 bases respectively, with 20 bases between them. This CDR3 has 18 amino acids. CDR3 sequence reads: CATSAHFRGPPSTDTQYF. Written as DNA, the CDR3 is TGTGCCACCAGTGCACATTTTCGGGGCCCGCCTAGCACAGATACGCAGTATTTT.

The chain carries TRBV7-6 and TRBJ2-5, with D perhaps TRBD2 (5 bases). Trimming left V 0 bases short and J 4 bases short, with 9 bases between. The CDR3 consists of 14 residues. From germline, CDR1 is SGHVS and CDR2 FNYEAQ. The CDR3 region is CASSLALARETQYF. CDR3 DNA sequence: TGTGCCAGCAGCTTAGCGCTAGCCCGAGAGACCCAGTACTTC.

The chain employs TRBV6-1 and TRBJ2-7; D is undetermined. The CDR3 length is 16 residues. Trimming cost V 8 bases and J 6 bases, with 26 bases left between them. Germline V gene lookup returns CDR1 MNHNS and CDR2 SASEGT. The CDR3 bases are TGTGCCAGCCGTACGCTCACCGGTATGATGACGGTCGAGCAGTACTTC. The encoded protein is CASRTLTGMMTVEQYF.

This clonotype was counted a few times. The chain recombines TRBV4-2 with TRBJ2-1, with 8 positions matching TRBD2. This CDR3 comprises 16 residues. V was clipped by 0 bases and J by 5 bases; unmatched bases: 6. The V gene's germline CDR1 is LGHNA and CDR2 YNFKEQ. The CDR3, as DNA: TGTGCCAGCAGCCAAGACGGGGGGGCCTTTAACAATGAGCAGTTCTTC. This translates into CASSQDGGAFNNEQFF.

The rearrangement joins TRBV7-2 to TRBJ1-6; 9 nucleotides match TRBD1. Trimming took 5 bases from V and 8 from J; bases not matched to a gene: 1. The CDR3 runs 13 residues. Germline V lookup: CDR1 SGHTA, CDR2 FQGNSA. The CDR3 reads CASSGQGYSPLHF. The DNA of the CDR3 is TGTGCCAGCAGCGGACAGGGGTATTCACCCCTCCACTTT. The full variable domain, its missing parts supplied by reference TRBV7-2 and TRBJ1-6, is GAGVSQSPSNKVTEKGKDVELRCDPISGHTALYWYRQSLGQGLEFLIYFQGNSAPDKSGLPSDRFSAERTGGSVSTLTIQRTQQEDSAVYLCASSGQGYSPLHFGNGTRLTVT.

This clonotype occurred a few times. Here the CDR3 reads CATSDRYGGNMNTGELFF. CDR3 coding DNA: TGTGCCACCAGTGACCGGTATGGGGGCAACATGAACACCGGGGAGCTGTTTTTT. The J gene is TRBJ2-2, the V gene TRBV24-1; perhaps TRBD1 as D (6 bases). V dropped 4 bases and J dropped 1 base, with 18 bases sitting between them. The CDR3 is made up of 18 amino acids. Germline V gene sequence: CDR1 KGHDR, CDR2 SFDVKD.

V gene TRBV7-9 combines with J gene TRBJ2-2; D possibly uses TRBD1 or TRBD2 (6 bases each). Germline-derived CDR1 and CDR2 are SEHNR and FQNEAQ (reference sequence). This CDR3 contains 15 residues. Trimming shortened V by 4 bases and J by 6 bases, and 15 bases separated the two germline ends. CDR3 sequence reads: CASSSRDRRAGELFF. The DNA for the CDR3 is TGTGCCAGCAGCTCACGTGACAGGAGGGCCGGGGAGCTGTTTTTT.

The sample holds many counts of this clonotype. The chain couples TRBV7-9 to TRBJ2-3; TRBD2 agrees at 7 bases. This CDR3 contains 16 residues. Losses at the gene ends were 2 bases for V and 1 base for J; bases not matched to a gene: 6. Germline loops: CDR1 SEHNR, CDR2 FQNEAQ (reference sequence). The CDR3 DNA sequence: TGTGCCAGCAGCTTACGTGGCGGGGGAGGCACAGATACGCAGTATTTT. Protein product: CASSLRGGGGTDTQYF.

This rearrangement joins TRBV6-1 to TRBJ2-5; 10 bases are a match to TRBD2. Germline CDR1 MNHNS, CDR2 SASEGT. V trimming: 4 bases; J trimming: 4 bases; junction bases outside the gene matches: 12. This CDR3 has 17 amino acids. CDR3 coding DNA: TGTGCCAGCAGTGGACGAAGGACTAGCGGTGTCCGAGAGACCCAGTACTTC. It yields the protein CASSGRRTSGVRETQYF.

Worth noting for this clonotype: A junction end diverges from the germline sequence, so it may reflect a read error. The chain employs TRBV12-3 or TRBV12-4 and TRBJ2-2; 8 nucleotides match TRBD1. The CDR3 contains 15 residues. CDR3 sequence: CSSRPGTGNTGELFF. In DNA form, the CDR3 reads TGTTCCAGCAGACCAGGGACAGGGAACACCGGGGAGCTGTTTTTT.

The V gene is TRBV7-6, the J gene TRBJ1-3; D remains ambiguous. The CDR3 consists of 17 residues. In germline, CDR1 is SGHVS, CDR2 FNYEAQ. The V and J ends lost 9 bases and 0 bases respectively, with 21 bases between them. Written as DNA, the CDR3 is TGTGCCAGAAGCGTAATTAAAGCGGACCCCTCTGGAAACACCATATATTTT. Translating it yields CARSVIKADPSGNTIYF.